Listed below are T cell receptor beta chains from one sample, sequenced in a study of human T cells and chemical hapten exposure. TCRdb used MiXCR to reprocess the RACE reads, holding one entry per CDR3 protein. The table has about 110,000 distinct CDR3 sequences, 9% to 9.5% seen once. The sequencing here drew on whole blood, taken in connection with sensitization to the hapten diphenylcyclopropenone (DPC). The receptors come from a woman in her thirties or forties with alopecia areata. Some clones in this sample may be carry-over from other donors' samples. Both conserved end residues are part of each CDR3. D genes are given only for firm matches. Only some rows state a clone size, as once, few, many or a class for expanded clones.

V	size	D	J	CDR3	DNA
TRBV6-5	many	.	TRBJ2-5	CASSYGSGVQETQYF	TGTGCCAGCAGTTACGGATCGGGGGTGCAAGAGACCCAGTACTTC
TRBV3-1	.	.	TRBJ1-2	CASSQTGFGYTF	TGTGCCAGCAGCCAAACTGGCTTCGGCTACACCTTC
TRBV3-1	many	.	TRBJ2-5	CASSQDGTDQETQYF	TGTGCCAGCAGCCAAGATGGAACGGACCAAGAGACCCAGTACTTC
TRBV6-1	.	TRBD1	TRBJ1-5	CASSPDRGVSNQPQHF	TGTGCCAGCAGTCCAGACAGGGGTGTTAGCAATCAGCCCCAGCATTTT
TRBV11-2	.	.	TRBJ1-2	CASSYSSGRVDYGYTF	TGTGCCAGCAGCTACTCATCCGGCAGGGTTGACTATGGCTACACCTTC
TRBV3-1	few	TRBD1	TRBJ2-3	CASSPVLGQGSPDTQYF	TGTGCCAGCAGCCCTGTCCTGGGACAGGGGAGCCCAGATACGCAGTATTTT
TRBV7-9	.	.	TRBJ2-2	CASRYASSTGELFF	TGTGCCAGCAGATACGCTTCTAGCACCGGGGAGCTGTTTTTT
TRBV6-1	many	TRBD1	TRBJ1-1	CASIKEQGTNTEAFF	TGTGCCAGCATAAAGGAACAGGGGACGAACACTGAAGCTTTCTTT
TRBV4-1	many	.	TRBJ1-1	CASSQEGGAATTTEAFF	TGCGCCAGCAGCCAAGAGGGGGGGGCCGCAACAACCACTGAAGCTTTCTTT
TRBV7-6	.	TRBD2	TRBJ2-1	CASSLVTRGTSYNEQFF	TGTGCCAGCAGCTTAGTGACGCGGGGGACCTCCTACAATGAGCAGTTCTTC
TRBV7-8	.	.	TRBJ2-1	CASSFRDNAYNEQFF	TGTGCCAGCAGCTTCCGGGACAACGCCTACAATGAGCAGTTCTTC
TRBV19	few	.	TRBJ1-2	CASSIDRLGRGNYGYTF	TGTGCCAGTAGTATAGATCGGTTAGGCAGGGGCAACTATGGCTACACCTTC
TRBV5-1	few	.	TRBJ2-3	CASSLEMNRQSDTQYF	TGCGCCAGCAGCTTGGAGATGAACAGGCAGTCAGATACGCAGTATTTT
TRBV7-9	.	TRBD1	TRBJ2-7	CASSSGQFLSYEQYF	TGTGCCAGCAGTTCGGGACAGTTCCTCTCCTACGAGCAGTACTTC
TRBV2	few	TRBD1	TRBJ2-3	CASWKFRGTAVRTDTQYF	TGTGCCAGCTGGAAGTTCAGGGGGACGGCAGTTCGCACAGATACGCAGTATTTT
TRBV18	.	.	TRBJ2-4	CASSLQPGGSGNIQYF	TGTGCCAGCTCACTCCAGCCTGGGGGCTCAGGGAACATTCAGTACTTC
TRBV29-1	few	.	TRBJ1-3	CSVEAMGGIGNTIYF	TGCAGCGTTGAAGCGATGGGGGGCATTGGAAACACCATATATTTT
TRBV3-1	.	TRBD2	TRBJ2-1	CASSQEGLAGGYNEQFF	TGTGCCAGCAGCCAAGAGGGGCTAGCGGGGGGTTACAATGAGCAGTTCTTC
TRBV7-2	few	TRBD1	TRBJ1-1	CASSPSGTGSQGTEAFF	TGTGCCAGCAGCCCATCCGGGACAGGGTCTCAGGGCACTGAAGCTTTCTTT
TRBV12-3/TRBV12-4	many	.	TRBJ1-1	CASSFNENTEAFF	TGTGCCAGCAGTTTTAATGAGAACACTGAAGCTTTCTTT
TRBV4-2	.	TRBD2	TRBJ2-7	CASSQDLRGLAYEQYF	TGTGCCAGCAGCCAAGATTTGCGGGGGTTGGCCTACGAGCAGTACTTC
TRBV25-1	few	TRBD1	TRBJ1-5	CASSDTGVQPQHF	TGTGCCAGCAGTGACACAGGGGTTCAGCCCCAGCATTTT
TRBV4-1	many	.	TRBJ2-4	CASSGAGIDIQYF	TGCGCCAGCAGCGGGGCGGGGATAGACATTCAGTACTTC
TRBV15	many	.	TRBJ2-1	CATSRDSTGGIFNEQFF	TGTGCCACCAGCAGAGATTCGACAGGTGGTATATTCAATGAGCAGTTCTTC
TRBV20-1	few	.	TRBJ2-3	CSARGGPLGATDTQYF	TGCAGTGCCAGGGGCGGACCACTGGGGGCCACAGATACGCAGTATTTT
TRBV4-1	.	.	TRBJ1-4	CASSQVPGTTTNEKLFF	TGCGCCAGCAGCCAAGTACCAGGGACCACAACTAATGAAAAACTGTTTTTT